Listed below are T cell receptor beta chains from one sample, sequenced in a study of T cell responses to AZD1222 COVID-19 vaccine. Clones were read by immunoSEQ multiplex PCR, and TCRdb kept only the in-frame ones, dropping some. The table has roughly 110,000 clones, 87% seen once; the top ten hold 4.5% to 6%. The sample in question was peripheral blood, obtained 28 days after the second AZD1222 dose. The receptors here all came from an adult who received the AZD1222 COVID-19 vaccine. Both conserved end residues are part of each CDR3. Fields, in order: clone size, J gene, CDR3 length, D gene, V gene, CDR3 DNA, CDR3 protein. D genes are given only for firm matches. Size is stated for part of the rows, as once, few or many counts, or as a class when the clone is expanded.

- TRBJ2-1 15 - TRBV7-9 TGTGCCAGCAGCCCTACAGGGAAAGGTTTCGATGAGCAGTTCTTC CASSPTGKGFDEQFF
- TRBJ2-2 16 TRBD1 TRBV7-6 TGTGCCAGCAGCTTAGGGGGGACAGGGGTCGCCGGGGAGCTGTTTTTT CASSLGGTGVAGELFF
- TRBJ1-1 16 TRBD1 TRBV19 TGTGCCAGTAGTACCCCCCCGGGACAGAGGAACACTGAAGCTTTCTTT CASSTPPGQRNTEAFF
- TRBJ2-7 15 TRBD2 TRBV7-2 TGTGCCAGCAGCTTAGACCGGGGACTACCCCACGAGCAGTACTTC CASSLDRGLPHEQYF
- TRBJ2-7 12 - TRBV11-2 TGTGCCAGCACCCCCTGGGGGAGCGAGCAGTACTTC CASTPWGSEQYF
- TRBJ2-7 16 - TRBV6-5 TGTGCCAGCAGTTACTCGGGTTCTAGGGGTGCCTACGAGCAGTACTTC CASSYSGSRGAYEQYF
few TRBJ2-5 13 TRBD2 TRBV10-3 TGTGCCATCGGGACTAGCGGGTTAGAGACCCAGTACTTC CAIGTSGLETQYF
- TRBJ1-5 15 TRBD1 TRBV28 TGTGCCAGCAGAATGGACAGGAGGCGTGGTGAGCCCCAGCATTTT CASRMDRRRGEPQHF
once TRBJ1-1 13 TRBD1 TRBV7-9 TGTGCCGGGTACTCAGGGGGTCGCACTGAAGCTTTCTTT CAGYSGGRTEAFF
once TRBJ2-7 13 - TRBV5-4 TGTGCCAGCAGCCCAGTGGGGGGCTACGAGCAGTACTTC CASSPVGGYEQYF
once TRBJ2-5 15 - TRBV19 TGTGCCAGTAGTGTGGACCGAGCAGCTGAAGAGACCCAGTACTTC CASSVDRAAEETQYF
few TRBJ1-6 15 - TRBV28 TGTGCCAGCACCCGTACCGGGAACCGCGGATCACCCCTCCACTTT CASTRTGNRGSPLHF
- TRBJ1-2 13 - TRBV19 TGTGCCAGTAGTCGGGATTCTAACTATGGCTACACCTTC CASSRDSNYGYTF
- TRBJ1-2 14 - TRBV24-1 TGTGCCACCAGTGAGGGGGGGCTAGGATATGGCTACACCTTC CATSEGGLGYGYTF
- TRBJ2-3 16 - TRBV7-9 TGTGCCAGCAGCTCCTCGGACGGATCTAGCACAGATACGCAGTATTTT CASSSSDGSSTDTQYF
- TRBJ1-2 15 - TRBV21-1 TGTGCCAGCACCCCAGACAGGGGGGGTGACTATGGCTACACCTTC CASTPDRGGDYGYTF
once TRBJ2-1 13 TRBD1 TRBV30 TGTGCCTCTGCGGGACAGGGGTACAATGAGCAGTTCTTC CASAGQGYNEQFF
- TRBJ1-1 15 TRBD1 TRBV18 TGTGCCAGCTCACTCGGGACAGGGGCGGGCACTGAAGCTTTCTTT CASSLGTGAGTEAFF
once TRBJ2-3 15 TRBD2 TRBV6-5 TGTGCCAGCAGTTACCTTAGCGGGGGGGCAGATACGCAGTATTTT CASSYLSGGADTQYF
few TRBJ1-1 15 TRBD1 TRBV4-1 TGCGCCAGCAGCCACTCATCGACAGGGACGACTGAAGCTTTCTTT CASSHSSTGTTEAFF
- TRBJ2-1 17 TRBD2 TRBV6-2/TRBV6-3 TGTGCCAGCAGTTTAGTCGGCGGGGGTGGCTCCTACAATGAGCAGTTCTTC CASSLVGGGGSYNEQFF
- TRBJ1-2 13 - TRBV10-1 TGCGCCAGCAGTGAAGGGGTTAACTATGGCTACACCTTC CASSEGVNYGYTF
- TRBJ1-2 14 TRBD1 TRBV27 TGTGCCAGCAAACACAGGGGTGCTAACTATGGCTACACCTTC CASKHRGANYGYTF
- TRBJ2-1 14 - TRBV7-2 TGTGCCAGCAGCTACGACCGACAGTACAATGAGCAGTTCTTC CASSYDRQYNEQFF
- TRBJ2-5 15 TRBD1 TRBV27 TGTGCCAGCAGTCCCGGGACAGGGTCCCAGGAAACCCAGTACTTC CASSPGTGSQETQYF
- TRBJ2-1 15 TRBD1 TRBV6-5 TGTGCCAGCAGCTTCGGGGACAGGGGGGAGGATGAGCAGTTCTTC CASSFGDRGEDEQFF
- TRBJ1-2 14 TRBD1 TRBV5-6 TGTGCCAGCAGCCCGGGACAGGGGGTCTATGGCTACACCTTC CASSPGQGVYGYTF
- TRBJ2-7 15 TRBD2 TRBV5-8 TGTGCCAGCAGCCCTGCGGGTGCGCGGGGGAAAGAGCAGTACTTC CASSPAGARGKEQYF
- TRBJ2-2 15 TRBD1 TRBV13 TGTGCCAGCAGCTCTGGACAGGGGGTCACCGGGGAGCTGTTTTTT CASSSGQGVTGELFF
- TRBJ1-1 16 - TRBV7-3 TGTGCCAGCAGCCCCCAAGCAGGGAAGCTTTACACTGAAGCTTTCTTT CASSPQAGKLYTEAFF
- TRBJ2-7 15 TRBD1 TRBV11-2 TGTGCCAGCAGCCCCCGGACAGGGGAAAGGTACGAGCAGTACTTC CASSPRTGERYEQYF
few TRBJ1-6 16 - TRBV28 TGTGCCAGCAGACGCGACGCGGGGGGAGGAAGCTCACCCCTCCACTTT CASRRDAGGGSSPLHF
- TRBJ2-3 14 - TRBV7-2 TGTGCCAGCAGCTTAGCGGGGGGCACAGATACGCAGTATTTT CASSLAGGTDTQYF
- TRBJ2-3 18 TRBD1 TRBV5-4 TGTGCCAGCAGCCAAGGCTCGACAGGGGGATTAATCACAGATACGCAGTATTTT CASSQGSTGGLITDTQYF
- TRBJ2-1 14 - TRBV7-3 TGTGCCAGCAGCCCGGGACCCCCCTACAATGAGCAGTTCTTC CASSPGPPYNEQFF
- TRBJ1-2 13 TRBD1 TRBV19 TGTGCCAGTAGCCCAGGGGGTCAATATGGCTACACCTTC CASSPGGQYGYTF